The 10 T cell receptor beta chains below all came from one sample that was sequenced in a study of memory CD4+ T cells and cytomegalovirus serostatus. The sort gate was single viable CD3+CD4+CD8-CD45RO+ cells for memory CD4+ T cells. The data were produced by immunoSEQ multiplex PCR, yet TCRdb's version contains in-frame clones alone and is incomplete. The sample shows under 40,000 clones, around three quarters of them seen only once. Input material: memory CD4+ T cells from blood. Receptors were obtained from an adult in good health and CMV-seropositive.

This clone was observed a few times. The rearrangement uses TRBV15 and TRBJ2-5; D remains unclear. The length of the CDR3 is 14 residues. V lost 0 bases and J lost 4, with 9 bases in between. The germline V gene has CDR1 LNHNV and CDR2 YYDKDF (reference sequence). The CDR3 region is CATSRDQTGETQYF. The DNA of the CDR3 is TGTGCCACCAGCAGAGATCAGACGGGAGAGACCCAGTACTTC.

This chain connects TRBV5-1 to TRBJ2-7; 11 bases agree with TRBD2. After removal of 0 bases from V and 2 bases from J, the junction contained 10 bases not matched to a gene. Germline V gene sequence: CDR1 SGHRS, CDR2 YFSETQ. This CDR3 contains 18 residues. The CDR3 coding sequence is TGCGCCAGCAGCTTGGCGGCACCTGGGACTAGCGGAGCCTACGAGCAGTACTTC. This encodes CASSLAAPGTSGAYEQYF. The full variable domain, its missing parts supplied by reference TRBV5-1 and TRBJ2-7, is KAGVTQTPRYLIKTRGQQVTLSCSPISGHRSVSWYQQTPGQGLQFLFEYFSETQRNKGNFPGRFSGRQFSNSRSEMNVSTLELGDSALYLCASSLAAPGTSGAYEQYFGPGTRLTVT.

This clone rates as medium-sized (0.01 to 0.1%). This chain joins TRBV9 and TRBJ1-1; 7 nucleotides align to TRBD1. This CDR3 region has 14 residues. CDR1 and CDR2 (germline): SGDLS, YYNGEE. Germline trimming cut 4 bases from V and 1 base from J; bases unmatched to any gene: 4. The CDR3 DNA reads TGTGCCAGCAGCCCGCGACAGGGGAACACTGAAGCTTTCTTT. It codes for CASSPRQGNTEAFF.

The chain couples TRBV27 to TRBJ2-7, with D tentatively TRBD1 (5 bases). V was cut by 5 bases and J by 5 bases, with 19 bases left in between. The CDR3 sequence is 15 residues long. Per germline, CDR1 MNHEY and CDR2 SMNVEV (reference sequence). The DNA of the CDR3 is TGTGCCAGCAGTCTGACGACAGACCCAGATCACGAGCAGTACTTC. Translated, it gives CASSLTTDPDHEQYF.

V and J are TRBV7-8 and TRBJ2-7; tentative D call: TRBD2 (5 bases). With 4 bases removed from V and 2 bases from J, the gap between germline ends came to 9 bases. This CDR3 has 13 amino acids. CDR1 is SGHVS and CDR2 is FQNEAQ in the germline V gene. The CDR3 DNA sequence: TGTGCCAGCAGCTACGGGGTCACCTACGAGCAGTACTTC. The encoded protein is CASSYGVTYEQYF.

The table lists this clone with a few counts. CDR3 loop: CASSMTSGSTDTQYF. In DNA, the CDR3 is TGTGCCAGCAGTATGACTAGCGGGAGCACAGATACGCAGTATTTT. This chain links TRBV28 with TRBJ2-3, with 10 nucleotides matching TRBD2. After removal of 5 bases from V and 0 bases from J, the junction contained 2 bases not matched to a gene. This CDR3 comprises 15 residues. Germline V gives CDR1 MDHEN, CDR2 SYDVKM.

This sequence joins TRBV7-2 and TRBJ2-1, with unresolved D. Germline V gene lookup returns CDR1 SGHTA and CDR2 FQGNSA. The CDR3 loop spans 14 amino acids. V was cut by 4 bases and J by 9 bases, with 16 bases left in between. The CDR3 reads CASSSWPLPGEQFF. The CDR3 region has the DNA TGTGCCAGCAGCTCATGGCCGCTCCCCGGTGAGCAGTTCTTC.

The chain couples TRBV7-2 to TRBJ1-1, with TRBD1 as a possible D gene (5 bases). From germline, CDR1 is SGHTA and CDR2 FQGNSA. The V and J ends lost 3 bases and 5 bases respectively, with 10 bases between them. CDR3 size: 13 residues. The CDR3 nucleotides are TGTGCCAGCAGCTTGGGGGGTGGGACTGAAGCTTTCTTT. Amino acids: CASSLGGGTEAFF. Looking up the rest from reference TRBV7-2 and TRBJ1-1 gives the full variable domain: GAGVSQSPSNKVTEKGKDVELRCDPISGHTALYWYRQSLGQGLEFLIYFQGNSAPDKSGLPSDRFSAERTGGSVSTLTIQRTQQEDSAVYLCASSLGGGTEAFFGQGTRLTVV.

V usage is TRBV9 and J usage is TRBJ2-7; possible D gene TRBD1, 7 bases. This CDR3 is 15 amino acids long. The germline V gene encodes CDR1 SGDLS and CDR2 YYNGEE. The ends were cut back, 0 bases at V and 5 bases at J, with 15 bases in the middle. CDR3 sequence reads: CASSVEAGQSNEQYF. The CDR3 DNA is TGTGCCAGCAGCGTAGAGGCGGGACAGTCGAACGAGCAGTACTTC.

This clone was seen more than once but under ten times. The V and J genes are TRBV5-4 and TRBJ1-1, with D unresolved. V was pared by 4 bases and J by 3 bases, with 7 bases between. The germline gives CDR1 SGHNT, CDR2 YYREEE (reference sequence). The CDR3 consists of 12 residues. The CDR3 region is CASSRQDTEAFF. CDR3 bases: TGTGCCAGCAGCCGTCAGGACACTGAAGCTTTCTTT.